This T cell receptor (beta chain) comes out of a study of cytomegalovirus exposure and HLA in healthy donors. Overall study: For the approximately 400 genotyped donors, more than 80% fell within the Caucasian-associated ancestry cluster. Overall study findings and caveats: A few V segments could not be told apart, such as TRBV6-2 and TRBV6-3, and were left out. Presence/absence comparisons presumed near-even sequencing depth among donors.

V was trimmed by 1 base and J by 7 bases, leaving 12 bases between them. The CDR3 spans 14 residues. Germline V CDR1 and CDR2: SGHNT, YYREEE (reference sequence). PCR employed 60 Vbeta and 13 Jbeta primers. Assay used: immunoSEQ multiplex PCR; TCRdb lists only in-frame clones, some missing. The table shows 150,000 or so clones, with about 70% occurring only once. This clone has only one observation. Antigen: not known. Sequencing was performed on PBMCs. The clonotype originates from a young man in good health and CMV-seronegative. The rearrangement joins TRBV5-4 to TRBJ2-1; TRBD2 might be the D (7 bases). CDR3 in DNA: TGTGCCAGCAGCTTGTGGGGGGGCGGGAATGAGCAGTTCTTC. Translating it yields CASSLWGGGNEQFF.